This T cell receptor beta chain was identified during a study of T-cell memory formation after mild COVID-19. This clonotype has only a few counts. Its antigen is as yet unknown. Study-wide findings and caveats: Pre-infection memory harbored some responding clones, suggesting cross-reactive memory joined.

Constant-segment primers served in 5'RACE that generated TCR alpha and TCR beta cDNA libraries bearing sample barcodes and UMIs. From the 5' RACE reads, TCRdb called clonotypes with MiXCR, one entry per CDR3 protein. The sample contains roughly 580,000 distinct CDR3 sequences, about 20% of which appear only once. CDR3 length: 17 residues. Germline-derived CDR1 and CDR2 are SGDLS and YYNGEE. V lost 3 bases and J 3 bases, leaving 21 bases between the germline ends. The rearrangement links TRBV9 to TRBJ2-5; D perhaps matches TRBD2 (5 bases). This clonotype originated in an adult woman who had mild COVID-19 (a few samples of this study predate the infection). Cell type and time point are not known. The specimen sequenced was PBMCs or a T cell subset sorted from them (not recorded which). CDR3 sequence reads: CASSGALRPAGEETQYF. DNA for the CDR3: TGTGCCAGCAGCGGAGCCCTCCGCCCCGCGGGTGAAGAGACCCAGTACTTC. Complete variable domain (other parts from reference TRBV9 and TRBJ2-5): DSGVTQTPKHLITATGQRVTLRCSPRSGDLSVYWYQQSLDQGLQFLIQYYNGEERAKGNILERFSAQQFPDLHSELNLSSLELGDSALYFCASSGALRPAGEETQYFGPGTRLLVL.